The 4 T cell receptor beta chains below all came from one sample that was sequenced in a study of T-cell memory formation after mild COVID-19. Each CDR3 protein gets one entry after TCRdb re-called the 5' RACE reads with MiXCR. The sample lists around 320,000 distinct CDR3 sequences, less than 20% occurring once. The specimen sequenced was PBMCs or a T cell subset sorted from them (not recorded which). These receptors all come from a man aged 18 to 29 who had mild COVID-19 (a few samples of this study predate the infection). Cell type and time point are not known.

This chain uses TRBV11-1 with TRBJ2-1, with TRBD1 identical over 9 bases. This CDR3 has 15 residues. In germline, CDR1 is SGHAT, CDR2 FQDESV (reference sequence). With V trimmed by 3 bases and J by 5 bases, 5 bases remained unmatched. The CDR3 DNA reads TGTGCCAGCAGCTTTGGGACAGGGCGAAACAATGAGCAGTTCTTC. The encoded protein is CASSFGTGRNNEQFF.

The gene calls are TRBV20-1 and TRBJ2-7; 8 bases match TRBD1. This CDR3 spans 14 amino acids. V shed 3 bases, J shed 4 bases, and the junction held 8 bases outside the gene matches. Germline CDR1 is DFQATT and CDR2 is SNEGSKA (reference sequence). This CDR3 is CSASSDRGMYEQYF. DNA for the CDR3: TGCAGTGCTAGTTCCGACAGGGGTATGTACGAGCAGTACTTC.

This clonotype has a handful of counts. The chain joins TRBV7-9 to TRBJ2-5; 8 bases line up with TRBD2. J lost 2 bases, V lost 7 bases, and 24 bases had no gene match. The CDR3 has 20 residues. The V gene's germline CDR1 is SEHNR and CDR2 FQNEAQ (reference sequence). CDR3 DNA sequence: TGTGCCAGCACCCTACTCGGGACGGTGGCCAGCGGGGGTCCTCAAGAGACCCAGTACTTC. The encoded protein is CASTLLGTVASGGPQETQYF.

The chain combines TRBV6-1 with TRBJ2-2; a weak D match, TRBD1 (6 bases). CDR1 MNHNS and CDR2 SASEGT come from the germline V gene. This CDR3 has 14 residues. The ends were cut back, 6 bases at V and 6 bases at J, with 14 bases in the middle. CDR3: CASRVQGVPGELFF. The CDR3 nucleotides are TGTGCCAGCAGAGTACAGGGTGTCCCCGGGGAGCTGTTTTTT.